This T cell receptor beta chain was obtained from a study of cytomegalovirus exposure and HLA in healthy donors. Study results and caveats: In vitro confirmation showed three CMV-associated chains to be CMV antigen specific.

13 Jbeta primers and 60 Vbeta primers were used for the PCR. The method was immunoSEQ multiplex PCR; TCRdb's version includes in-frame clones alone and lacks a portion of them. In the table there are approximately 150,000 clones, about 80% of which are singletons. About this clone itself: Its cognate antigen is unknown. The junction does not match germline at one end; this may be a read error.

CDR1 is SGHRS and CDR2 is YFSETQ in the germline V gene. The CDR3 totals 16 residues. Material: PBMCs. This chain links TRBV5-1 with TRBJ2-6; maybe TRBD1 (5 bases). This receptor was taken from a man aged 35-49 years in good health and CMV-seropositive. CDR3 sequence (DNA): TGCGCCAGCAGCATATCTACAGTCTCTGGGGCCAACGGCCTGACTTTC. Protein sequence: CASSISTVSGANGLTF. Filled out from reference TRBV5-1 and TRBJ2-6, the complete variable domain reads KAGVTQTPRYLIKTRGQQVTLSCSPISGHRSVSWYQQTPGQGLQFLFEYFSETQRNKGNFPGRFSGRQFSNSRSEMNVSTLELGDSALYLCASSISTVSGANGLTFGAGSRLTVL.